This TCR beta chain is drawn from a study of blood T cell repertoires in COVID-19. The CDR3 has 17 amino acids. J lost 9 bases, V lost 2 bases, and 12 bases had no gene match. Germline V gene sequence: CDR1 LGHNA, CDR2 YSLEER. Here immunoSEQ multiplex PCR was the method, and the copy in TCRdb shows in-frame clones only, minus some. The profile shows under 150,000 clones, approximately 90% of them singletons. This chain uses TRBV4-3 with TRBJ2-1; 11 bases fit TRBD2. The clonotype was recovered from a woman aged 45-65 years with acute or convalescent COVID-19. Input material: peripheral blood. The CDR3 DNA follows: TGCGCCAGCAGCCAACCGACTAGCGGGATTAGTACTGGTGAGCAGTTCTTC. Protein sequence: CASSQPTSGISTGEQFF.